This entry lists 25 T cell receptor beta chains sequenced from one sample in a study of cytomegalovirus exposure and HLA in healthy donors. PCR employed 60 Vbeta and 13 Jbeta primers. Repertoires were generated with immunoSEQ multiplex PCR, while TCRdb's copy carries only in-frame clones and drops some. This listing includes roughly 120,000 clones. The specimen sequenced was PBMCs. These receptors originate from a man aged 30-40 years in good health and CMV-seronegative.

V usage is TRBV6-5 and J usage is TRBJ2-1; 11 nucleotides agree with TRBD2. The CDR3 runs to 14 residues. Germline assignment: CDR1 MNHEY and CDR2 SVGAGI. Losses at the gene ends were 5 bases for V and 6 bases for J; bases not matched to a gene: 3. CDR3 protein: CASSLAGGSNEQFF. CDR3 in DNA: TGTGCCAGCAGTCTAGCGGGAGGCTCCAATGAGCAGTTCTTC.

This rearrangement joins TRBV2 to TRBJ2-5; tentatively, D is TRBD1 (6 bases). From germline, CDR1 is SNHLY and CDR2 FYNNEI. The CDR3 is 11 amino acids. Trimming stripped 9 bases from V and 4 bases from J, with 9 bases between. The CDR3 DNA is TGTGCCAGTAGACAGGCAGAGACCCAGTACTTC. Protein sequence: CASRQAETQYF.

The chain links TRBV27 to TRBJ2-7, with 12 bases that match TRBD1. Germline assignment: CDR1 MNHEY and CDR2 SMNVEV (reference sequence). With 2 bases clipped from V and 2 bases from J, the junction kept 1 base outside the gene matches. CDR3 length: 15 residues. CDR3 amino acids: CASSLGTGGPYEQYF. The CDR3 nucleotides are TGTGCCAGCAGTTTAGGGACAGGGGGCCCCTACGAGCAGTACTTC.

The genes are TRBV5-6 and TRBJ2-7, with 14 bases matching TRBD2. Germline assignment: CDR1 SGHDT and CDR2 YYEEEE. The CDR3 is 15 amino acids. Trimming removed 4 bases from V and 9 bases from J; junction bases left unmatched: 9. CDR3 sequence: CASSPWTSGRSGQYF. CDR3 sequence (DNA): TGTGCCAGCAGCCCATGGACTAGCGGGAGGTCAGGGCAGTACTTC.

The chain employs TRBV5-6 and TRBJ2-3; the D gene is possibly TRBD2 (6 bases). The CDR3 covers 15 residues. The V gene's germline CDR1 is SGHDT and CDR2 YYEEEE. V was clipped by 3 bases and J by 4 bases, with 15 bases between them. The CDR3 bases are TGTGCCAGCAGCTCCTCCGGGAGTGGCGCAGATACGCAGTATTTT. Translated: CASSSSGSGADTQYF. The whole variable domain, filled in from reference TRBV5-6 and TRBJ2-3, reads DAGVTQSPTHLIKTRGQQVTLRCSPKSGHDTVSWYQQALGQGPQFIFQYYEEEERQRGNFPDRFSGHQFPNYSSELNVNALLLGDSALYLCASSSSGSGADTQYFGPGTRLTVL.

J is TRBJ2-5 and V is TRBV6-5; D uncertain. CDR3 size: 14 residues. Trimming took 0 bases from V and 1 from J, leaving 6 bases between them. Germline-derived CDR1 and CDR2 are MNHEY and SVGAGI. CDR3 protein: CASSYSSLQETQYF. The CDR3 bases are TGTGCCAGCAGTTACTCGTCTCTCCAAGAGACCCAGTACTTC.

The CDR3 sequence: CASSLTTGGENTEAFF. The CDR3, as DNA: TGTGCCAGCAGCTTAACAACAGGGGGCGAGAACACTGAAGCTTTCTTT. The chain links TRBV7-3 to TRBJ1-1; 9 nucleotides agree with TRBD1. The junction had 3 bases not matched to a gene; V was cut back by 0 bases and J by 1 base. The CDR3 contains 16 residues. The V gene's germline CDR1 is SGHTA and CDR2 FQGTGA.

Here the CDR3 DNA reads TGTGCCAGCAGTTTCCCCGGGGATAGCAATCAGCCCCAGCATTTT. Its translation: CASSFPGDSNQPQHF. The chain is built from TRBV28 and TRBJ1-5; D is unclear. Looked up from germline, CDR1 is MDHEN and CDR2 is SYDVKM. The length of the CDR3 is 15 residues. Trimming shortened V by 3 bases and J by 0 bases, and 9 bases separated the two germline ends.

The chain joins TRBV7-2 to TRBJ2-7, with 12 bases matching TRBD2. The CDR3 length is 16 residues. The germline V gene has CDR1 SGHTA and CDR2 FQGNSA. J lost 4 bases, V lost 4 bases, and 8 bases had no gene match. CDR3 region: CASSSWTSGIRYEQYF. The CDR3 DNA follows: TGTGCCAGCAGCTCCTGGACTAGCGGGATACGGTACGAGCAGTACTTC.

This CDR3 is CASTYTGGHNQPQHF. The DNA for the CDR3 is TGTGCCAGTACCTATACAGGGGGCCACAATCAGCCCCAGCATTTT. This chain links TRBV19 with TRBJ1-5; 9 bases fit TRBD1. The J segment lost 3 bases and the V segment lost 7 bases, leaving 7 bases of the junction unmatched. Germline lookup yields CDR1 LNHDA and CDR2 SQIVND (reference sequence). The CDR3 contains 15 residues.

The J gene is TRBJ2-1, the V gene TRBV11-2; 8 nucleotides line up with TRBD1. With V trimmed by 3 bases and J by 3 bases, 10 bases remained unmatched. Germline V gene data show CDR1 as SGHAT and CDR2 as FQNNGV. CDR3 size: 17 residues. This CDR3 reads CASSFGDGQGIYNEQFF. CDR3 DNA sequence: TGTGCCAGCAGCTTTGGGGACGGACAGGGAATCTACAATGAGCAGTTCTTC.

The chain couples TRBV18 to TRBJ2-7, with D tentatively TRBD1 (5 bases). The CDR3 covers 13 residues. Germline V CDR1 and CDR2: KGHSH, LQKENI. V lost 3 bases and J 3 bases, leaving 9 bases between the germline ends. Here the CDR3 DNA reads TGTGCCAGCTCACCGGCAGGGAACTACGAGCAGTACTTC. It codes for CASSPAGNYEQYF.

This chain connects TRBV27 to TRBJ2-2; TRBD2 matches 12 bases. Germline CDR1 reads MNHEY; CDR2 reads SMNVEV (reference sequence). The junction had 3 bases not matched to a gene; V was cut back by 4 bases and J by 3 bases. This CDR3 region has 16 residues. The DNA of the CDR3 is TGTGCCAGCAGTTACCTAGCGGGAGGGGACACCGGGGAGCTGTTTTTT. The encoded protein is CASSYLAGGDTGELFF.

The rearrangement joins TRBV7-8 to TRBJ2-1, with D tentatively TRBD2 (5 bases). The CDR3 covers 15 residues. In germline, CDR1 is SGHVS, CDR2 FQNEAQ. The ends were cut back, 6 bases at V and 3 bases at J, with 15 bases in the middle. CDR3 protein: CASRAGRPFYNEQFF. The CDR3 DNA follows: TGTGCCAGCAGGGCGGGCAGACCCTTCTACAATGAGCAGTTCTTC.

This rearrangement joins TRBV28 to TRBJ1-5; 10 bases fit TRBD1. This CDR3 is built from 18 residues. Germline CDR1 reads MDHEN; CDR2 reads SYDVKM. V gave up 5 bases and J gave up 5 bases; unmatched junction bases: 15. CDR3 loop: CASSPPLRTGGRHQPQHF. CDR3 DNA sequence: TGTGCCAGCAGTCCACCCCTACGGACAGGGGGTAGGCATCAGCCCCAGCATTTT.

The V call is TRBV5-1, the J call TRBJ2-5; possibly TRBD2 for D (5 bases). With 2 bases removed from V and 0 bases from J, the gap between germline ends came to 14 bases. This CDR3 spans 16 amino acids. Germline V lookup: CDR1 SGHRS, CDR2 YFSETQ. CDR3 coding DNA: TGCGCCAGCAGCTTAGGACTCACTACCTACCAAGAGACCCAGTACTTC. Protein: CASSLGLTTYQETQYF.

The chain joins TRBV7-9 to TRBJ1-2; TRBD1 agrees at 9 bases. Unmatched junction bases numbered 10, after V lost 4 bases and J lost 4 bases. The CDR3 spans 16 residues. CDR1 and CDR2 (germline): SEHNR, FQNEAQ (reference sequence). CDR3 loop: CASSSPYRGPGYGYTF. The CDR3 DNA reads TGTGCCAGCAGCTCGCCGTACAGGGGGCCGGGCTATGGCTACACCTTC.

The chain couples TRBV29-1 to TRBJ2-4, with 9 bases that match TRBD2. Germline V gene lookup returns CDR1 SQVTM and CDR2 ANQGSEA. V shed 3 bases and J 4 bases; nucleotides not matched to a gene: 7. CDR3 length: 15 residues. In nucleotides, the CDR3 is TGCAGCGTTGAGCTCGGGACTAGCCCTAAAAACATTCAGTACTTC. Translated: CSVELGTSPKNIQYF.

V usage is TRBV5-6 and J usage is TRBJ2-3; 7 bases match TRBD2. The CDR3 is made up of 11 amino acids. The germline CDR1 and CDR2 sequences are SGHDT and YYEEEE. V gave up 4 bases and J gave up 9 bases; unmatched junction bases: 2. In nucleotides, the CDR3 is TGTGCCAGCAGCCCCGGGGGGACGCAGTATTTT. It yields the protein CASSPGGTQYF.

The chain combines TRBV10-3 with TRBJ1-3; D might be TRBD1 (6 bases). CDR3 size: 13 residues. V was cut by 3 bases and J by 5 bases, with 8 bases left in between. The germline V gene encodes CDR1 ENHRY and CDR2 SYGVKD. This CDR3 is CAISEGGRNTIYF. Written as DNA, the CDR3 is TGTGCCATCAGTGAAGGGGGTAGAAACACCATATATTTT.

The chain employs TRBV6-1 and TRBJ2-5; possible D gene TRBD1, 6 bases. The germline CDR1 and CDR2 sequences are MNHNS and SASEGT. The germline V and J ends were trimmed by 6 bases and 0 bases, with 8 bases remaining between them. The CDR3 extends over 13 amino acids. The CDR3: CASRAGDQETQYF. The DNA of the CDR3 is TGTGCCAGCAGAGCAGGGGACCAAGAGACCCAGTACTTC.

The chain combines TRBV2 with TRBJ1-2; no reliable D call. CDR1 SNHLY and CDR2 FYNNEI come from the germline V gene. The CDR3 runs to 15 residues. V was clipped by 3 bases and J by 4 bases, with 15 bases between them. The CDR3: CASSEPIGVFYGYTF. DNA of the CDR3: TGTGCCAGCAGTGAGCCCATCGGGGTCTTCTATGGCTACACCTTC.

The CDR3 DNA sequence: TGTGCCATCAGTGGGCCTCGGGCAGGGGGACCCTACGAGCAGTACTTC. Amino acids: CAISGPRAGGPYEQYF. The genes are TRBV10-3 and TRBJ2-7; 7 nucleotides agree with TRBD1. The V segment lost 4 bases and the J segment 2 bases; nucleotides outside the gene matches: 11. CDR1 and CDR2 from the germline V gene are ENHRY and SYGVKD. The CDR3 spans 16 residues.

The genes are TRBV6-5 and TRBJ1-1, with D tentatively TRBD1 (6 bases). In germline, CDR1 is MNHEY, CDR2 SVGAGI. The CDR3 loop spans 14 amino acids. Trimming left V 6 bases short and J 0 bases short, with 11 bases between. CDR3 in DNA: TGTGCCAGCAGGACACAGGGCCTGAACACTGAAGCTTTCTTT. Translated, it gives CASRTQGLNTEAFF.

The gene calls are TRBV2 and TRBJ2-2; 7 bases agree with TRBD1. The germline CDR1 and CDR2 sequences are SNHLY and FYNNEI. J gave up 7 bases and V 4 bases, and 6 bases lay outside the gene matches. The CDR3 totals 14 residues. The CDR3 DNA is TGTGCCAGCAGTGCCGGGACAGTCTTCGGGGAGCTGTTTTTT. Translating it yields CASSAGTVFGELFF.